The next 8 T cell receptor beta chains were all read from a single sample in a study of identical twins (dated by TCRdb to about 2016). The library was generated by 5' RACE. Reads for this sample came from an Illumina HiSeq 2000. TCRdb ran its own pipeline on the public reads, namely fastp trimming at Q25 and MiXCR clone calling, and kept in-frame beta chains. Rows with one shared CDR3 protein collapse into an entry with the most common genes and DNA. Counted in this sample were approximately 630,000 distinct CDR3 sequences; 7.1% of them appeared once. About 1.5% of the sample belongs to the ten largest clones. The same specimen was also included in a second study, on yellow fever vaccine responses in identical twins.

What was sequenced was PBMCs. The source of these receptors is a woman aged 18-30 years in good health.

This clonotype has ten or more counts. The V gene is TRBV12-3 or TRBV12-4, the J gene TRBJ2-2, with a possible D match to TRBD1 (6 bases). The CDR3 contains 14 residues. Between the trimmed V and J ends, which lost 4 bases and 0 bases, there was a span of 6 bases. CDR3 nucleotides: TGTGCCAGCAGTTGGACAGCGAACACCGGGGAGCTGTTTTTT. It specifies CASSWTANTGELFF.

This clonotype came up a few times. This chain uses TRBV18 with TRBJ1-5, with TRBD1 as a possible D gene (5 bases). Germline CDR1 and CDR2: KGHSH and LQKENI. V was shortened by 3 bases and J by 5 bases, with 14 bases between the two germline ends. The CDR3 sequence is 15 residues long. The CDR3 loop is CASSPGVGAYQPQHF. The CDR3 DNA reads TGTGCCAGCTCACCCGGGGTTGGGGCATATCAGCCCCAGCATTTT.

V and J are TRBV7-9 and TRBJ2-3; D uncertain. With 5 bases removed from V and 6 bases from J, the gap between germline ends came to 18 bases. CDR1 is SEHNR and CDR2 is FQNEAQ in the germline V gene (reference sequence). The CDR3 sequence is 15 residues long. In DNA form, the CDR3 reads TGTGCCAGCAGCCCAATTAAACTCAAGACGGATACGCAGTATTTT. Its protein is CASSPIKLKTDTQYF.

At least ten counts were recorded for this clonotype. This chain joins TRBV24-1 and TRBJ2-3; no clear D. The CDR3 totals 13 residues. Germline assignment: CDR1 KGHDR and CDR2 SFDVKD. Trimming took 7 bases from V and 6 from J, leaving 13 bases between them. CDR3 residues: CATRNWQSDTQYF. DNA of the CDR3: TGTGCCACCAGGAACTGGCAGTCTGATACGCAGTATTTT.

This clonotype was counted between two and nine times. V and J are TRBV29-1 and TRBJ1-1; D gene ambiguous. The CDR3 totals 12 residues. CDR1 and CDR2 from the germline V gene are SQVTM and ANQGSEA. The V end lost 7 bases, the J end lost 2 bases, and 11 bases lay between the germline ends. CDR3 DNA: TGCAGCGGTGGACGGGTAAACACTGAAGCTTTCTTT. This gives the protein CSGGRVNTEAFF.

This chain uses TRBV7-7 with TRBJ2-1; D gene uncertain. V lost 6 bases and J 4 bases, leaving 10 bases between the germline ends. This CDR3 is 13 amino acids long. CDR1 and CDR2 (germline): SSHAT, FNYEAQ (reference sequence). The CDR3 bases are TGTGCCAGCAGTCTTCAGGATTACAATGAGCAGTTCTTC. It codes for CASSLQDYNEQFF. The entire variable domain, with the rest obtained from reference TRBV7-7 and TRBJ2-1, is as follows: GAGVSQSPRYKVTKRGQDVTLRCDPISSHATLYWYQQALGQGPEFLTYFNYEAQPDKSGLPSDRFSAERPEGSISTLTIQRTEQRDSAMYRCASSLQDYNEQFFGPGTRLTVL.

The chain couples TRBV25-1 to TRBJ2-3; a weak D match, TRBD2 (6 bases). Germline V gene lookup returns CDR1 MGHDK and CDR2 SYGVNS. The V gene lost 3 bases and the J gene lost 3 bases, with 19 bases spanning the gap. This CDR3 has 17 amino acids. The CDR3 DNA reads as TGTGCCAGCAGTGAGCTTGGGTCGGGGGAACGGACAGATACGCAGTATTTT. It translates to CASSELGSGERTDTQYF.

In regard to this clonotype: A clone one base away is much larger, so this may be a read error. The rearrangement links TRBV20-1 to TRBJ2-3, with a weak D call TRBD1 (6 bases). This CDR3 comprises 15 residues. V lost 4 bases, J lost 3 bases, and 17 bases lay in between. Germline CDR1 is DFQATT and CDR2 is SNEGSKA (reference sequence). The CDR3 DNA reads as TGCAGTGCTATTTTGGGCAGGGGTAGGACAGATACGCAGTATTTT. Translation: CSAILGRGRTDTQYF.